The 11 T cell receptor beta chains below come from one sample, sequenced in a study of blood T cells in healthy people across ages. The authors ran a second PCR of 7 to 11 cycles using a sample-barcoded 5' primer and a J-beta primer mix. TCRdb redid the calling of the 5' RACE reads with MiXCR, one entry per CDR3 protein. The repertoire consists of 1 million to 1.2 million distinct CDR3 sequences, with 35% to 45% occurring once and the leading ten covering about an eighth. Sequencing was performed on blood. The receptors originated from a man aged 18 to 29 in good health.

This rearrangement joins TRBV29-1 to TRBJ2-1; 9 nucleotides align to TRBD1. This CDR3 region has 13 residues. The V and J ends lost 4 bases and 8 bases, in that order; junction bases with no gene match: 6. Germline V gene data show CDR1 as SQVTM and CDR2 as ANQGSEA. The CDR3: CSVATGGLDEQFF. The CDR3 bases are TGCAGCGTTGCGACAGGGGGGTTAGATGAGCAGTTCTTC.

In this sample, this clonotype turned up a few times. CDR3 sequence (DNA): TGTGCCAGCAGCGCCCCCGGGACAGGGGTAGGGGATACGCAGTATTTT. This encodes CASSAPGTGVGDTQYF. The chain combines TRBV12-3 or TRBV12-4 with TRBJ2-3; 10 nucleotides align to TRBD1. This CDR3 is built from 16 residues. Trimming at V came to 6 bases and at J to 6 bases, leaving 12 bases not matched to a gene.

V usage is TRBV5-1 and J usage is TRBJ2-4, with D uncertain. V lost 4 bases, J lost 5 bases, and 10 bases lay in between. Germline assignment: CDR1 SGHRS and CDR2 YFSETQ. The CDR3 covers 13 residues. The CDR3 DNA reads TGCGCCAGCAGCGTGGTCGGCCAAAACATTCAGTACTTC. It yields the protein CASSVVGQNIQYF.

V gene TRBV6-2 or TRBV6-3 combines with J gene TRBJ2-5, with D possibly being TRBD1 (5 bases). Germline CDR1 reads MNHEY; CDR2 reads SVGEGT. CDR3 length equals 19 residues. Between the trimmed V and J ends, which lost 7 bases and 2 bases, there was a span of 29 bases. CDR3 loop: CASNPMGPMGPVDQETQYF. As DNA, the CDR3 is TGTGCCAGCAACCCCATGGGTCCTATGGGGCCCGTCGATCAAGAGACCCAGTACTTC.

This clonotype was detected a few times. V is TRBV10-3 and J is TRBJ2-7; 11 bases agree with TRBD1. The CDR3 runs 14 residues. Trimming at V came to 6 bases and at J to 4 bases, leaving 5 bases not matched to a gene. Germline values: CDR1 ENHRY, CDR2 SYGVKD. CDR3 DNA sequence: TGTGCCATCAGGACCGGGACAGGGGGGTACGAGCAGTACTTC. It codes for CAIRTGTGGYEQYF.

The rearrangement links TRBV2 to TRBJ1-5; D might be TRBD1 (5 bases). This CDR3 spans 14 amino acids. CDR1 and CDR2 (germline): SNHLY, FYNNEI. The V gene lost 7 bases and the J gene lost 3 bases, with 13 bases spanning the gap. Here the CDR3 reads CASTSRETNQPQHF. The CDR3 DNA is TGTGCCAGCACTTCCAGGGAGACCAATCAGCCCCAGCATTTT.

Here the CDR3 reads CSAREVQPIADTQYF. CDR3 sequence (DNA): TGCAGTGCTAGAGAGGTACAGCCAATTGCAGATACGCAGTATTTT. The J gene is TRBJ2-3, the V gene TRBV20-1; the D is unclear. This CDR3 spans 15 amino acids. V was pared by 0 bases and J by 4 bases, with 14 bases between. Germline V CDR1 and CDR2: DFQATT, SNEGSKA (reference sequence).

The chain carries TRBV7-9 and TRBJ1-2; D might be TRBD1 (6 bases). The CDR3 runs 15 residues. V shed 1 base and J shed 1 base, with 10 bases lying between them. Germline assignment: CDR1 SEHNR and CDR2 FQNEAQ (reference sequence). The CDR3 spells CASSLEDSYNYGYTF. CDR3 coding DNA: TGTGCCAGCAGCTTAGAGGACAGTTATAACTATGGCTACACCTTC.

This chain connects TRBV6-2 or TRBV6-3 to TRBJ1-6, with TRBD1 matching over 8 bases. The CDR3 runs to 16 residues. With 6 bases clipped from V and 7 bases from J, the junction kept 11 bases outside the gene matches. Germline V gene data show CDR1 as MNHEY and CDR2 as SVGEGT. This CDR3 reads CASSHRQGTTNSPLHF. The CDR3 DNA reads TGTGCCAGCAGCCATCGACAGGGGACCACAAATTCACCCCTCCACTTT.

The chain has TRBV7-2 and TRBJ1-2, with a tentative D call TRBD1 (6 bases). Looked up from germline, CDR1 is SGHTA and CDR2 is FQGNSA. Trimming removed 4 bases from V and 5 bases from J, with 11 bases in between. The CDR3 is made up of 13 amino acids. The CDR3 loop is CASSSGVGYGYTF. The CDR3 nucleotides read TGTGCCAGCAGCTCAGGGGTTGGATATGGCTACACCTTC.

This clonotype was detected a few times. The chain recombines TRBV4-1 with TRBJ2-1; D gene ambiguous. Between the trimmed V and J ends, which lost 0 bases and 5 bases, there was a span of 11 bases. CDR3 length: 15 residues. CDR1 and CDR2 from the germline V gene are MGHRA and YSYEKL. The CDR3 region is CASSQDLGVHNEQFF. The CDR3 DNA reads TGCGCCAGCAGCCAAGATCTAGGTGTCCACAATGAGCAGTTCTTC.